This T cell receptor beta chain was sequenced for a study of T cells in localized non-small cell lung cancer. Study findings and constraints: Appearances in adjacent lung were noted for a median 57 of the top 100 tumor clones. A raised T cell density in blood coincided with lengthier overall survival.

As regards this clone: The antigen is undetermined.

Only in-frame clones appear in the TCRdb table, and some are missing; sequencing was by immunoSEQ multiplex PCR. Of around 140,000 clones listed, more than 80% are singletons. V shed 3 bases and J shed 1 base, with 9 bases lying between them. Looked up from germline, CDR1 is SGHTA and CDR2 is FQGNSA. There are 14 residues in the CDR3. The specimen comprised peripheral blood, sampled before any cancer treatment. The chain combines TRBV7-2 with TRBJ1-1; tentative D call: TRBD1 (6 bases). This TCR came from a female donor aged 60 or older with stage I lung adenocarcinoma. The CDR3 region has the DNA TGTGCCAGCAGCTTTAACAGGGCGAACACTGAAGCTTTCTTT. This sequence encodes CASSFNRANTEAFF. The whole variable domain, remainder taken from reference TRBV7-2 and TRBJ1-1, is GAGVSQSPSNKVTEKGKDVELRCDPISGHTALYWYRQSLGQGLEFLIYFQGNSAPDKSGLPSDRFSAERTGGSVSTLTIQRTQQEDSAVYLCASSFNRANTEAFFGQGTRLTVV.